The 26 T cell receptor beta chains below come from one sample, sequenced in a study of Ad26.COV2.S vaccination and SARS-CoV-2 variants. Treatment in this sample: some 20 received Ad26.COV2.S at low or high dose, single or two shots; several received placebo; per-sample allocation not given. Sampling took place 63 days after the first vaccine or placebo injection. Measured with immunoSEQ multiplex PCR; TCRdb has only the in-frame clones, and not every one. The table includes about 350,000 clones, roughly 91% detected once. Sequencing used peripheral blood, obtained in a trial of Ad26.COV2.S vaccine versus placebo. The source of these receptors is a person between 18 and 60 years old who received the Ad26.COV2.S COVID-19 vaccine or a placebo.

The V and J genes are TRBV4-2 and TRBJ2-7, with a weak D call TRBD2 (5 bases). This CDR3 region has 17 residues. Germline V lookup: CDR1 LGHNA, CDR2 YNFKEQ. The V and J ends lost 0 bases and 0 bases respectively, with 15 bases between them. The CDR3 region has the DNA TGTGCCAGCAGCCAAGAGAACGGCGGGCTCAGCTCCTACGAGCAGTACTTC. Translation: CASSQENGGLSSYEQYF.

This clone was recorded only once. This chain joins TRBV15 and TRBJ2-7; a weak D match, TRBD1 (6 bases). V was trimmed by 1 base and J by 4 bases, leaving 17 bases between them. The CDR3 loop spans 16 amino acids. Germline V gene data show CDR1 as LNHNV and CDR2 as YYDKDF (reference sequence). The CDR3 here is CATSRGGWDTAYEQYF. CDR3 in DNA: TGTGCCACCAGCAGAGGCGGCTGGGACACTGCGTACGAGCAGTACTTC.

The chain uses TRBV5-1 and TRBJ2-2; TRBD1 is a possible D gene (6 bases). Germline V gives CDR1 SGHRS, CDR2 YFSETQ. The V gene lost 4 bases and the J gene lost 4 bases, with 14 bases spanning the gap. The CDR3 spans 15 residues. The CDR3 bases are TGCGCCAGCAGCCCGCAGGGGTGGGGCACCGGGGAGCTGTTTTTT. Its protein product is CASSPQGWGTGELFF.

This clone appeared a few times. The CDR3 loop is CASSPGQGPPGANVLTF. CDR3 nucleotide sequence: TGTGCCAGCAGCCCAGGACAGGGCCCGCCTGGGGCCAACGTCCTGACTTTC. The V and J genes are TRBV7-3 and TRBJ2-6, with TRBD1 matching over 8 bases. V shed 5 bases, J shed 2 bases, and the junction held 8 bases outside the gene matches. The length of the CDR3 is 17 residues. Germline CDR1 and CDR2: SGHTA and FQGTGA.

The rearrangement uses TRBV7-9 and TRBJ2-7, with D perhaps matching TRBD1 (5 bases). Trimming took off 1 base at V and 7 bases at J, with 14 bases between the two ends. Per germline, CDR1 SEHNR and CDR2 FQNEAQ (reference sequence). The CDR3 spans 14 residues. CDR3 sequence: CASSLEGPRLEQYF. In DNA form, the CDR3 reads TGTGCCAGCAGCTTAGAGGGGCCGCGTTTAGAGCAGTACTTC.

This clone was detected only once. V and J are TRBV18 and TRBJ2-7; D may match TRBD1 or TRBD2 (5 bases each). Germline V gene sequence: CDR1 KGHSH, CDR2 LQKENI. V gave up 3 bases and J gave up 1 base, with 10 bases separating them. The CDR3 contains 14 residues. The CDR3 loop reads CASSPRDQSYEQYF. The CDR3 DNA follows: TGTGCCAGCTCACCCAGGGACCAATCCTACGAGCAGTACTTC.

About this clone: Within the sample, other DNA sequences also encode this same CDR3. The chain employs TRBV20-1 and TRBJ1-1; D is undetermined. Trimming pared 6 bases from V and 0 bases from J, leaving 5 bases between. The CDR3 extends over 11 amino acids. Germline V lookup: CDR1 DFQATT, CDR2 SNEGSKA (reference sequence). CDR3 sequence: CSARMNTEAFF. The CDR3 DNA reads as TGCAGTGCAAGAATGAACACTGAAGCTTTCTTT.

The V call is TRBV4-2, the J call TRBJ1-4; D might be TRBD1 (5 bases). V lost 1 base to trimming and J lost 0 bases, with 9 bases between them. This CDR3 region has 16 residues. The germline CDR1 and CDR2 sequences are LGHNA and YNFKEQ. CDR3 sequence reads: CASSQGTSATNEKLFF. The CDR3 nucleotides are TGTGCCAGCAGCCAAGGGACATCCGCAACTAATGAAAAACTGTTTTTT.

CDR3 loop: CASSVAGVMSGYTF. The CDR3 DNA reads as TGTGCCAGCAGCGTAGCTGGGGTAATGAGCGGCTACACCTTC. The V gene is TRBV9, the J gene TRBJ1-2, with D unresolved. Between the trimmed V and J ends, which lost 0 bases and 8 bases, there was a span of 14 bases. Germline CDR1 SGDLS, CDR2 YYNGEE. The CDR3 spans 14 residues.

This chain connects TRBV30 to TRBJ1-5; D perhaps matches TRBD1 (6 bases). The germline V gene encodes CDR1 GTSNPN and CDR2 SVGIG (reference sequence). The CDR3 runs to 13 residues. Trimming took 5 bases from V and 4 from J, leaving 12 bases between them. CDR3 sequence reads: CAWDQGLNQPQHF. The CDR3 nucleotides are TGTGCCTGGGATCAGGGGTTAAATCAGCCCCAGCATTTT.

The chain has TRBV2 and TRBJ1-5, with D hard to call. The germline V gene encodes CDR1 SNHLY and CDR2 FYNNEI. The CDR3 consists of 12 residues. The V end lost 8 bases, the J end lost 0 bases, and 5 bases lay between the germline ends. The CDR3 nucleotides are TGTGCCAGCTGCGATAGCAATCAGCCCCAGCATTTT. Translation: CASCDSNQPQHF.

This clone showed up just once. The rearrangement joins TRBV28 to TRBJ2-5; 7 bases are shared with TRBD2. In germline, CDR1 is MDHEN, CDR2 SYDVKM. Germline trimming cut 5 bases from V and 5 bases from J; bases unmatched to any gene: 2. The CDR3 has 12 amino acids. CDR3 loop: CASSRGGETQYF. The CDR3, as DNA: TGTGCCAGCAGTCGGGGAGGGGAGACCCAGTACTTC.

The rearrangement joins TRBV11-2 to TRBJ1-5; the D is unclear. The CDR3 covers 15 residues. V lost 1 base and J lost 2, with 9 bases in between. Germline assignment: CDR1 SGHAT and CDR2 FQNNGV. Written as DNA, the CDR3 is TGTGCCAGCAGCTTAGGGAATTTTGGCAATCAGCCCCAGCATTTT. This gives the protein CASSLGNFGNQPQHF.

The rearrangement uses TRBV27 and TRBJ2-7; D is tentatively TRBD1 or TRBD2 (5 bases each). Germline CDR1 reads MNHEY; CDR2 reads SMNVEV (reference sequence). The CDR3 runs 11 residues. Trimming took 6 bases from V and 6 from J, leaving 9 bases between them. CDR3 in amino acids: CASRGPFEQYF. CDR3 nucleotides: TGTGCCAGCAGGGGACCTTTCGAGCAGTACTTC.

The rearrangement links TRBV3-1 (or the pseudogene TRBV3-2) to TRBJ1-2; no firm D call. V was cut by 1 base and J by 8 bases, with 11 bases left in between. Per the germline V gene, CDR1 is LGHDT and CDR2 is YNNKEL (reference sequence). The CDR3 has 13 residues. CDR3 DNA sequence: TGTGCCAGCAGCCAAGTTTCGGGAGGCGGCTACACCTTC. Its translation: CASSQVSGGGYTF.

J is TRBJ1-4 and V is TRBV7-2, with a tentative D call TRBD1 (6 bases). V dropped 5 bases and J dropped 8 bases, with 18 bases sitting between them. The length of the CDR3 is 15 residues. Germline CDR1 is SGHTA and CDR2 is FQGNSA. In DNA form, the CDR3 reads TGTGCCAGCAGCCCACGAGGGGGAGGGAAGGAAAAACTGTTTTTT. As protein: CASSPRGGGKEKLFF.

This chain connects TRBV3-1 (or the pseudogene TRBV3-2) to TRBJ2-7; 10 nucleotides agree with TRBD1. Germline V gene data show CDR1 as LGHDT and CDR2 as YNNKEL (reference sequence). Germline trimming cut 2 bases from V and 3 bases from J; bases unmatched to any gene: 1. This CDR3 comprises 14 residues. The CDR3 region is CASSQRTGGYEQYF. The CDR3 DNA reads as TGTGCCAGCAGCCAAAGGACAGGGGGCTACGAGCAGTACTTC.

This clone occurred once. The rearrangement uses TRBV4-2 and TRBJ2-3; D call uncertain. Looked up from germline, CDR1 is LGHNA and CDR2 is YNFKEQ. V was cut by 0 bases and J by 1 base, with 11 bases left in between. The CDR3 has 16 amino acids. In nucleotides, the CDR3 is TGTGCCAGCAGCCAAGATTGGAGCCATGGCACAGATACGCAGTATTTT. It is translated as CASSQDWSHGTDTQYF.

The chain links TRBV7-2 to TRBJ1-5; TRBD1 aligns across 8 bases. V gave up 1 base and J gave up 3 bases; unmatched junction bases: 5. The CDR3 length is 16 residues. Germline values: CDR1 SGHTA, CDR2 FQGNSA. The CDR3 protein is CASSLEGTGYNQPQHF. CDR3 DNA: TGTGCCAGCAGCTTAGAGGGGACAGGTTACAATCAGCCCCAGCATTTT.

The chain recombines TRBV19 with TRBJ2-3, with D unresolved. This CDR3 is built from 12 residues. Per the germline V gene, CDR1 is LNHDA and CDR2 is SQIVND (reference sequence). The germline V and J ends were trimmed by 9 bases and 4 bases, with 11 bases remaining between them. The CDR3 here is CASRTEPDTQYF. The CDR3 bases are TGTGCCAGCCGGACGGAGCCAGATACGCAGTATTTT.

The genes are TRBV7-3 and TRBJ2-1; 10 nucleotides agree with TRBD2. Germline values: CDR1 SGHTA, CDR2 FQGTGA. The CDR3 sequence is 16 residues long. With V trimmed by 0 bases and J by 1 base, 0 bases remained unmatched. In DNA, the CDR3 is TGTGCCAGCAGCTTAACACTAGCGGGGTCCTACAATGAGCAGTTCTTC. Amino acids: CASSLTLAGSYNEQFF.

The gene calls are TRBV5-4 and TRBJ1-4; maybe TRBD1 (5 bases). This CDR3 spans 15 amino acids. The V end lost 1 base, the J end lost 4 bases, and 11 bases lay between the germline ends. Germline V gives CDR1 SGHNT, CDR2 YYREEE (reference sequence). As DNA, the CDR3 is TGTGCCAGCAGCTTGTCAGGGAAGCATAATGAAAAACTGTTTTTT. It yields the protein CASSLSGKHNEKLFF.

This chain connects TRBV29-1 to TRBJ2-7, with unresolved D. V lost 3 bases and J 4 bases, leaving 10 bases between the germline ends. Per the germline V gene, CDR1 is SQVTM and CDR2 is ANQGSEA. This CDR3 contains 12 residues. In nucleotides, the CDR3 is TGCAGCGTTGAGGGAATGGGGTACGAGCAGTACTTC. This encodes CSVEGMGYEQYF.

J is TRBJ2-7 and V is TRBV20-1, with D unclear. The CDR3 has 14 residues. Germline CDR1 DFQATT, CDR2 SNEGSKA (reference sequence). V lost 3 bases and J lost 5, with 17 bases in between. Here the CDR3 reads CSASGRIPPHEQYF. The CDR3 nucleotides read TGCAGTGCTAGTGGAAGGATTCCCCCCCACGAGCAGTACTTC.

In its sample, this clone ranks as medium-sized. CDR3 amino acids: CASSIKRNTEAFF. The CDR3 nucleotides read TGTGCCAGTAGTATCAAGAGGAACACTGAAGCTTTCTTT. V usage is TRBV19 and J usage is TRBJ1-1; D unresolved. CDR3 length equals 13 residues. Germline V gene sequence: CDR1 LNHDA, CDR2 SQIVND (reference sequence). V lost 3 bases to trimming and J lost 1 base, with 6 bases between them. Supplemented by reference TRBV19 and TRBJ1-1, the full variable domain reads DGGITQSPKYLFRKEGQNVTLSCEQNLNHDAMYWYRQDPGQGLRLIYYSQIVNDFQKGDIAEGYSVSREKKESFPLTVTSAQKNPTAFYLCASSIKRNTEAFFGQGTRLTVV.

The chain recombines TRBV10-3 with TRBJ1-3; a weak D match, TRBD1 (6 bases). Germline assignment: CDR1 ENHRY and CDR2 SYGVKD. The CDR3 consists of 18 residues. The ends were cut back, 3 bases at V and 2 bases at J, with 20 bases in the middle. The CDR3 nucleotides are TGTGCCATCAGTGACCCCCGTTCTACAGGGATACCTGGAAACACCATATATTTT. As protein: CAISDPRSTGIPGNTIYF.